This TCR beta chain was observed in a study of T cell repertoires in cytomegalovirus infection. In TCRdb, the reads were re-called with MiXCR into one record per CDR3 protein. The sample consists of hundreds of thousands of distinct CDR3 sequences, approximately 31% of them appearing once. Broader study findings: Public TCR beta family frequency separated CMV-and-HLA carriers, including in an independent cohort.

The germline CDR1 and CDR2 sequences are SGHDN and FVKESK. This CDR3 is built from 13 residues. The germline V and J ends were trimmed by 4 bases and 9 bases, with 15 bases remaining between them. In regard to this clonotype: The antigen is not known.

The sequenced sample was cultured CD8+ T cells from PBMCs, obtained from culture after CMV antigen stimulation. This clonotype originated in a human donor in good health (CMV status not recorded). Some clones in this sample may be carry-over from other donors' samples. The chain employs TRBV14 and TRBJ1-1; the D gene is possibly TRBD1 (5 bases). In nucleotides, the CDR3 is TGTGCCAGCAGCCCTGGCGTGTCAGGGCAAGCTTTCTTT. Translation: CASSPGVSGQAFF.